This record covers a single T cell receptor (beta chain). Its antigen is not known. This entry comes from a study of blood T cells in healthy people across ages. Points from the study as a whole: In long-lived donors, naive CD4+ cell counts and diversity exceeded those of aged donors.

Next came a second PCR, run for about 6 to 12 cycles, which used a sample-barcoded 5' primer along with a J-beta primer mix. MiXCR, run by TCRdb on the 5' RACE reads, gives a single entry per CDR3 protein. The table includes 800,000 or so distinct CDR3 sequences, under 80% detected once. V was pared by 4 bases and J by 7 bases, with 7 bases of the junction left unmatched. This CDR3 has 15 amino acids. Germline lookup yields CDR1 LNHDA and CDR2 SQIVND (reference sequence). Sequencing used blood. The chain has TRBV19 and TRBJ2-4, with 10 bases aligning to TRBD2. This clonotype was obtained from a man between 25 and 39 years old in good health. CDR3 amino acids: CASSNTGTSANIQYF. CDR3 DNA: TGTGCCAGTAGTAATACCGGGACTAGCGCGAACATTCAGTACTTC.